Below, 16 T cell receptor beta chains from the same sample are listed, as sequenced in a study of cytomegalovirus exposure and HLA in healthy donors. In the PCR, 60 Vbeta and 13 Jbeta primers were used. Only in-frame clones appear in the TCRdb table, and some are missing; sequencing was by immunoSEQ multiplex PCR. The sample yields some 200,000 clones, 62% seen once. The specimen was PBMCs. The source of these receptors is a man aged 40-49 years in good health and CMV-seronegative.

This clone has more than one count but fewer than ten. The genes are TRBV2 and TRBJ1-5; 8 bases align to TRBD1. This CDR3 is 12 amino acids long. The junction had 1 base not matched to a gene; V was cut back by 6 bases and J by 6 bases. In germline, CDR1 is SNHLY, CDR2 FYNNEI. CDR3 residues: CASSGTGQPQHF. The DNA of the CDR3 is TGTGCCAGCAGCGGGACAGGTCAGCCCCAGCATTTT.

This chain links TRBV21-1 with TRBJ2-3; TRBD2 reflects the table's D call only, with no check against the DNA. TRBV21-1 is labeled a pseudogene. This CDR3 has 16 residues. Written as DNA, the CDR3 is TGTGCCAGCAGCCTAGCGGGAGATCGAAGCACAGATACGCAGTATTTT. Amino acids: CASSLAGDRSTDTQYF.

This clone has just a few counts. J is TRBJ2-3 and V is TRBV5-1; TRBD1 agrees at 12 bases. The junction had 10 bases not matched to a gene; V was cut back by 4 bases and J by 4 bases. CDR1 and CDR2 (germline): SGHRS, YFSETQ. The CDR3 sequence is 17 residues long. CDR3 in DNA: TGCGCCAGCAGCGGTGGGACAGGGGGCCGGGGGTCAGATACGCAGTATTTT. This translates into CASSGGTGGRGSDTQYF.

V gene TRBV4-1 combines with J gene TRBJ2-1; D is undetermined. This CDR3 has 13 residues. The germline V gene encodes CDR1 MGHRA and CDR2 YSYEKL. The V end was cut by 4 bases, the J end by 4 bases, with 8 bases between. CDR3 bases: TGCGCCAGCAGCCTAGTCGTATACAATGAGCAGTTCTTC. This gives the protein CASSLVVYNEQFF.

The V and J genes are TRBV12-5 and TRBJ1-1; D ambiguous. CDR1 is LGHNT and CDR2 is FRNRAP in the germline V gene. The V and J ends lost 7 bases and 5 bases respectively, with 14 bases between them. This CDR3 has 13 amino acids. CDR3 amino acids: CASANTGGTEAFF. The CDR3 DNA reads TGTGCTAGTGCCAATACCGGCGGAACTGAAGCTTTCTTT.

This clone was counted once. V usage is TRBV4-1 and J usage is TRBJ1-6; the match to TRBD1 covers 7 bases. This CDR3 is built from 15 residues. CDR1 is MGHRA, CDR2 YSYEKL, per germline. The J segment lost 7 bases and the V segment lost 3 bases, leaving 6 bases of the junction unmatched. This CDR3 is CASSHAGTENSPLHF. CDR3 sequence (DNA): TGCGCCAGCAGCCATGCCGGGACAGAGAATTCACCCCTCCACTTT.

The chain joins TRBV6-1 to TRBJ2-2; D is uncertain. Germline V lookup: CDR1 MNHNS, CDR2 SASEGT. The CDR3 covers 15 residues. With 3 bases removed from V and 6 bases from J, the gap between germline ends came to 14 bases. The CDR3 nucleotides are TGTGCCAGCAGTGATCAATACCTATATCCCGGGGAGCTGTTTTTT. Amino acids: CASSDQYLYPGELFF.

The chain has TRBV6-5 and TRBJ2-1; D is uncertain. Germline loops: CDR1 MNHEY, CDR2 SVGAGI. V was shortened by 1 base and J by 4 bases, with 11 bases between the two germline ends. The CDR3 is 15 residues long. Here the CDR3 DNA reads TGTGCCAGCAGTTACTTCCAGAATACGTACAATGAGCAGTTCTTC. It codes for CASSYFQNTYNEQFF.

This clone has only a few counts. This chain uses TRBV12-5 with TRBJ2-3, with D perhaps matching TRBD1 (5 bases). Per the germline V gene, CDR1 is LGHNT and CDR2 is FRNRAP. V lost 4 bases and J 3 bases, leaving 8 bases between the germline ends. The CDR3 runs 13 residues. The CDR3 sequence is CASGSTATDTQYF. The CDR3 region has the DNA TGTGCTAGTGGTTCGACAGCTACAGATACGCAGTATTTT.

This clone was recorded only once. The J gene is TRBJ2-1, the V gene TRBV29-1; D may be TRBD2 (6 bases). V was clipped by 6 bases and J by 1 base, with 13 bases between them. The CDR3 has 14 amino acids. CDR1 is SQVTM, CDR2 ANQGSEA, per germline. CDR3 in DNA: TGCAGCGTCTCCCGGGACTCTTCCTACAATGAGCAGTTCTTC. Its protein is CSVSRDSSYNEQFF.

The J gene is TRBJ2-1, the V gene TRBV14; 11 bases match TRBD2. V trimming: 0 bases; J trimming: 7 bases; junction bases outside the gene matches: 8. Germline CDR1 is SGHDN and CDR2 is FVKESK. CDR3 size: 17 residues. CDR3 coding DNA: TGTGCCAGCAGCCAAGACGTACCGGGACTAGCGGTTAATGAGCAGTTCTTC. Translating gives CASSQDVPGLAVNEQFF.

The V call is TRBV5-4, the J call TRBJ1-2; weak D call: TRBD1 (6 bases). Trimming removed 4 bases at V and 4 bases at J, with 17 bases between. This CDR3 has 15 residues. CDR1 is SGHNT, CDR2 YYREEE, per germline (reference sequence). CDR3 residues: CASSGPQGYLYGYTF. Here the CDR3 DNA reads TGTGCCAGCAGCGGTCCCCAGGGGTATCTCTATGGCTACACCTTC.

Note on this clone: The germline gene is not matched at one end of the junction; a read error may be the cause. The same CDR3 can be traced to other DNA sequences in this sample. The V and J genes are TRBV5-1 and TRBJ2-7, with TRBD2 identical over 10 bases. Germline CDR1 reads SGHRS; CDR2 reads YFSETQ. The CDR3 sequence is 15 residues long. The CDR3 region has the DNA TGCGCCAGCAGTCACCGACTAGCGGGCGCCCCTCGGGCGTACTTT. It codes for CASSHRLAGAPRAYF.

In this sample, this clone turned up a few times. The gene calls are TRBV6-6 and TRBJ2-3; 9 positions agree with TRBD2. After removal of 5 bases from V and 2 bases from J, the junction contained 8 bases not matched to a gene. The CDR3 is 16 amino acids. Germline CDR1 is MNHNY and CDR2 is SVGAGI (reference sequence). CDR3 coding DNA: TGTGCCAGCAGTCCTGCGGGGGGGGTATACACAGATACGCAGTATTTT. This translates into CASSPAGGVYTDTQYF.

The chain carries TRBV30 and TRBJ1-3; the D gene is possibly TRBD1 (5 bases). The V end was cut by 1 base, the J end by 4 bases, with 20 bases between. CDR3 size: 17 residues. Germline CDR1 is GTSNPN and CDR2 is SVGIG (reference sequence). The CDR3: CAWSDAVNVGLGNTIYF. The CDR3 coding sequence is TGTGCCTGGAGTGATGCAGTAAACGTGGGACTGGGAAACACCATATATTTT.

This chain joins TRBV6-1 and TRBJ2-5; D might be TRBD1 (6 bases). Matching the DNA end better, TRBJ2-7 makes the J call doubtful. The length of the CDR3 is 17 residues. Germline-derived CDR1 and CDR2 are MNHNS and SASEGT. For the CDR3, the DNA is TGTGCCAGCAGTGTTGTTTACTTTGAGGACAGCTCCTACGAGCAGTACTTC. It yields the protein CASSVVYFEDSSYEQYF.